The entry below describes one T cell receptor (beta chain). The antigen remains unidentified. The entry originates in a study of T cell clonotyping in hematopoietic cell transplantation. Measured with immunoSEQ multiplex PCR; TCRdb has only the in-frame clones, and not every one. The sample has 10,000 to 15,000 clones; approximately 90% are singletons. General study findings and limits: After transplant, recipient diversity fell while pathologically expanded clonotypes grew through day 180. At the given depth, recipient repertoires were over 95% de novo clonotypes. Cells were unsorted, so CD4 and CD8 contributions were not separated. Higher Inverse Simpson Index values in graft donor and pretransplant recipient predicted broader posttransplant TCR diversity.

Material: peripheral blood mononuclear cells. The source of this sequence is a man in his thirties or forties in good health. Some clones in this sample may be carry-over from other donors' samples.

CDR3 sequence: CASSYAGGSNQPQHF. CDR3 sequence (DNA): TGTGCCAGCAGTTACGCGGGAGGAAGCAATCAGCCCCAGCATTTT. The chain couples TRBV6-5 to TRBJ1-5, with no clear D. The length of the CDR3 is 15 residues. CDR1 is MNHEY and CDR2 is SVGAGI in the germline V gene. Trimming removed 2 bases at V and 1 base at J, with 9 bases between.